The 27 T cell receptor beta chains listed next were all sequenced from one sample in a study of cytomegalovirus exposure and HLA in healthy donors. A multiplex PCR was run with 60 Vbeta primers and 13 Jbeta primers. The assay was immunoSEQ multiplex PCR, and TCRdb's table has in-frame clones only and misses some. Of roughly 100,000 clones in the sample, approximately 83% were seen once. Sequencing was carried out using PBMCs. The receptors derive from a man aged 18 to 29 in good health and CMV-seronegative.

This clone was counted a few times. The chain combines TRBV11-3 with TRBJ1-2; D possibly corresponds to TRBD1 (6 bases). CDR1 is SGHNT, CDR2 YENEEA, per germline. V lost 5 bases to trimming and J lost 7 bases, with 23 bases between them. This CDR3 is built from 16 residues. In nucleotides, the CDR3 is TGTGCCAGCAGCCGAGGGTCAGGGGCGCGTCTCGGTGGCTACACCTTC. Its translation is CASSRGSGARLGGYTF. Full variable domain (remainder filled in from reference TRBV11-3 and TRBJ1-2): EAGVVQSPRYKIIEKKQPVAFWCNPISGHNTLYWYLQNLGQGPELLIRYENEEAVDDSQLPKDRFSAERLKGVDSTLKIQPAELGDSAVYLCASSRGSGARLGGYTFGSGTRLTVV.

This chain links TRBV7-9 with TRBJ1-2; 7 positions match TRBD1. The germline V gene has CDR1 SEHNR and CDR2 FQNEAQ (reference sequence). The CDR3 totals 15 residues. V dropped 1 base and J dropped 8; count of bases not matched to a gene: 10. The CDR3 is CASSLVLGQPSGYTF. The CDR3 DNA reads as TGTGCCAGCAGCTTAGTTTTGGGACAGCCCTCCGGCTACACCTTC.

The chain has TRBV18 and TRBJ1-2, with 7 bases aligning to TRBD1. This CDR3 is built from 15 residues. Germline CDR1 and CDR2: KGHSH and LQKENI. The junction had 10 bases not matched to a gene; V was cut back by 1 base and J by 8 bases. The CDR3: CASSPQRTGSGGYTF. The CDR3 bases are TGTGCCAGCTCACCACAACGGACAGGCTCTGGAGGCTACACCTTC.

V and J are TRBV27 and TRBJ2-1; TRBD1 matches 7 bases. The J segment lost 4 bases and the V segment lost 5 bases, leaving 11 bases of the junction unmatched. Germline V gene lookup returns CDR1 MNHEY and CDR2 SMNVEV (reference sequence). The CDR3 runs 16 residues. DNA of the CDR3: TGTGCCAGCAGTGAAGGACAGGTGGGAACATACAATGAGCAGTTCTTC. The encoded protein is CASSEGQVGTYNEQFF.

The sample holds one count of this clone. At the DNA level, this CDR3 is encoded by other sequences in the same sample as well. The chain employs TRBV28 and TRBJ2-7; 8 nucleotides match TRBD1. Per the germline V gene, CDR1 is MDHEN and CDR2 is SYDVKM. V dropped 4 bases and J dropped 2; count of bases not matched to a gene: 4. The CDR3 covers 14 residues. CDR3 nucleotides: TGTGCCAGCAGTTCTGGACAGGGAACCTACGAGCAGTACTTC. Protein: CASSSGQGTYEQYF.

The rearrangement links TRBV2 to TRBJ2-1; 7 nucleotides agree with TRBD2. The germline gives CDR1 SNHLY, CDR2 FYNNEI. Losses at the gene ends were 2 bases for V and 7 bases for J; bases not matched to a gene: 5. CDR3 length: 14 amino acids. CDR3 nucleotide sequence: TGTGCCAGCAGTGAACGAAGCGGGAAGAATGAGCAGTTCTTC. Amino acid sequence: CASSERSGKNEQFF.

This clone was seen more than once but under ten times. The chain combines TRBV11-2 with TRBJ2-7; TRBD2 aligns across 16 bases. Germline trimming cut 4 bases from V and 4 bases from J; bases unmatched to any gene: 10. Germline CDR1 and CDR2: SGHAT and FQNNGV. The CDR3 covers 18 residues. The CDR3 sequence: CASSSGGLAGGPSYEQYF. CDR3 coding DNA: TGTGCCAGCAGCTCGGGGGGACTAGCGGGAGGGCCCTCATACGAGCAGTACTTC.

V gene TRBV28 combines with J gene TRBJ2-7; no firm D call. This CDR3 region has 12 residues. Germline V gives CDR1 MDHEN, CDR2 SYDVKM. Trimming shortened V by 6 bases and J by 0 bases, and 6 bases separated the two germline ends. The CDR3 reads CASSLSSYEQYF. Written as DNA, the CDR3 is TGTGCCAGCAGCCTAAGCTCCTACGAGCAGTACTTC.

This clone has just one count. The chain recombines TRBV7-2 with TRBJ1-2, with 7 bases fitting TRBD1. There are 15 residues in the CDR3. Germline V lookup: CDR1 SGHTA, CDR2 FQGNSA. V shed 2 bases, J shed 8 bases, and the junction held 11 bases outside the gene matches. The CDR3 sequence: CASSLSGGPGHGYTF. In DNA form, the CDR3 reads TGTGCCAGCAGCTTATCAGGGGGGCCAGGGCACGGCTACACCTTC.

The J gene is TRBJ2-1, the V gene TRBV4-2; 9 nucleotides align to TRBD2. J gave up 7 bases and V 1 base, and 17 bases lay outside the gene matches. The CDR3 consists of 19 residues. Per the germline V gene, CDR1 is LGHNA and CDR2 is YNFKEQ. DNA of the CDR3: TGTGCCAGCAGCCAAGTCGGGGGTAGGATTAGCGGGAGTTCAAATGAGCAGTTCTTC. The encoded protein is CASSQVGGRISGSSNEQFF.

V is TRBV5-6 and J is TRBJ2-1; 8 bases line up with TRBD1. CDR1 is SGHDT, CDR2 YYEEEE, per germline. With 4 bases clipped from V and 12 bases from J, the junction kept 6 bases outside the gene matches. This CDR3 has 12 amino acids. The CDR3 DNA reads TGTGCCAGCAGCATAGGACAGGGAGGGCAGTTCTTC. Translation gives CASSIGQGGQFF.

The chain joins TRBV2 to TRBJ1-5; 7 positions agree with TRBD1. Losses at the gene ends were 7 bases for V and 3 bases for J; bases not matched to a gene: 9. CDR1 SNHLY and CDR2 FYNNEI come from the germline V gene. The CDR3 is 15 residues long. The CDR3 coding sequence is TGTGCCAGCAAGGTAGGGACAGAAACCAATCAGCCCCAGCATTTT. This translates into CASKVGTETNQPQHF. Drawing the rest from reference TRBV2 and TRBJ1-5, the complete variable domain is EPEVTQTPSHQVTQMGQEVILRCVPISNHLYFYWYRQILGQKVEFLVSFYNNEISEKSEIFDDQFSVERPDGSNFTLKIRSTKLEDSAMYFCASKVGTETNQPQHFGDGTRLSIL.

The chain combines TRBV4-3 with TRBJ2-2; 10 positions match TRBD2. The trim removed 4 bases at V and 6 bases at J, leaving 8 bases unmatched. Germline CDR1 is LGHNA and CDR2 is YSLEER. CDR3 length: 16 amino acids. CDR3 amino acids: CASSPRLAGKSGELFF. The CDR3 DNA sequence: TGCGCCAGCAGCCCCAGACTAGCGGGTAAATCCGGGGAGCTGTTTTTT.

The chain links TRBV18 to TRBJ1-1; TRBD1 aligns across 10 bases. Germline lookup yields CDR1 KGHSH and CDR2 LQKENI. The trim removed 3 bases at V and 5 bases at J, leaving 3 bases unmatched. CDR3 length: 14 residues. CDR3 residues: CASSPRDRGTEAFF. The CDR3 nucleotides read TGTGCCAGCTCACCGAGGGACAGGGGTACTGAAGCTTTCTTT.

This chain uses TRBV4-3 with TRBJ2-5, with 13 bases aligning to TRBD2. The CDR3 is made up of 17 amino acids. The germline CDR1 and CDR2 sequences are LGHNA and YSLEER. With V trimmed by 8 bases and J by 5 bases, 14 bases remained unmatched. CDR3 region: CASPTTSGRPLGETQYF. The CDR3 coding sequence is TGCGCCAGCCCGACGACTAGCGGGAGGCCCTTAGGGGAGACCCAGTACTTC.

The CDR3 region is CASRDRGRVGELFF. The CDR3 DNA follows: TGTGCCAGCAGGGACAGGGGTCGTGTCGGGGAGCTGTTTTTT. V and J are TRBV6-1 and TRBJ2-2; 9 bases map to TRBD1. The CDR3 runs 14 residues. V trimming: 6 bases; J trimming: 7 bases; junction bases outside the gene matches: 6. Germline V gives CDR1 MNHNS, CDR2 SASEGT.

The genes are TRBV4-3 and TRBJ2-7, with D perhaps matching TRBD1 (5 bases). The V gene's germline CDR1 is LGHNA and CDR2 YSLEER. V lost 1 base and J 2 bases, leaving 15 bases between the germline ends. The CDR3 has 16 amino acids. The CDR3 DNA is TGCGCCAGCAGCCAAGTCCTCGAACAGGCCACCTACGAGCAGTACTTC. It encodes CASSQVLEQATYEQYF.

The rearrangement uses TRBV23-1 and TRBJ1-1; D remains unclear. TRBV23-1 is designated an ORF whose function remains uncertain. V lost 1 base and J 0 bases, leaving 15 bases between the germline ends. The CDR3 consists of 17 residues. DNA for the CDR3: TGCGCCAGCAGTCAATGGGCGAACAACTCTATGAACACTGAAGCTTTCTTT. Amino acid sequence: CASSQWANNSMNTEAFF.

The chain carries TRBV6-5 and TRBJ2-1, with D tentatively TRBD2 (5 bases). V dropped 4 bases and J dropped 7 bases, with 11 bases sitting between them. The CDR3 runs to 13 residues. Germline CDR1 reads MNHEY; CDR2 reads SVGAGI. The CDR3 here is CASSSQAENEQFF. CDR3 bases: TGTGCCAGCAGTTCCCAAGCGGAAAATGAGCAGTTCTTC.

The genes are TRBV15 and TRBJ1-5, with D perhaps matching TRBD1 (6 bases). The ends were cut back, 0 bases at V and 0 bases at J, with 12 bases in the middle. The CDR3 consists of 17 residues. Germline V CDR1 and CDR2: LNHNV, YYDKDF (reference sequence). The CDR3 region is CATSRESAGDSNQPQHF. The CDR3 coding sequence is TGTGCCACCAGCAGAGAGAGTGCAGGGGATAGCAATCAGCCCCAGCATTTT.

V is TRBV12-2 and J is TRBJ2-7; the table's D call TRBD1 went unverified against the DNA. TRBV12-2 represents a pseudogene. This CDR3 region has 19 residues. The DNA of the CDR3 is TGTGCAAGTCGCTTAGCCCGCTGGACCCTTGGGGCAGGGGGGTACGAGCAGTACTTC. This sequence encodes CASRLARWTLGAGGYEQYF.

As concerns this clone: At one end the junction does not follow the germline gene, possibly because of a read error. CDR3 in amino acids: CASMEHPTGQDSAFF. The DNA for the CDR3 is TGTGCTAGCATGGAACACCCCACGGGACAGGACTCGGCTTTCTTT. V usage is TRBV7-7 and J usage is TRBJ1-1; TRBD1 agrees at 8 bases. The CDR3 has 15 residues. Germline V CDR1 and CDR2: SSHAT, FNYEAQ (reference sequence).

The chain carries TRBV25-1 and TRBJ2-7; TRBD2 matches at 11 bases. Per germline, CDR1 MGHDK and CDR2 SYGVNS. V shed 0 bases and J 0 bases; nucleotides not matched to a gene: 4. The CDR3 has 17 residues. CDR3 coding DNA: TGTGCCAGCAGTGAATACCCGGGACTAGCGGACTCCTACGAGCAGTACTTC. Translating gives CASSEYPGLADSYEQYF.

CDR3 protein: CASSATGGLDTQYF. The CDR3 DNA reads as TGCGCCAGCAGTGCAACAGGGGGCTTAGATACGCAGTATTTT. The chain recombines TRBV10-2 with TRBJ2-3; TRBD1 aligns across 9 bases. CDR3 length: 14 amino acids. Germline CDR1 reads WSHSY; CDR2 reads SAAADI. V dropped 4 bases and J dropped 5; count of bases not matched to a gene: 4.

The CDR3 DNA follows: TGCGCCAGCTCGGACAGAACGAGAAAAGAGACCCAGTACTTC. Its translation: CASSDRTRKETQYF. The gene calls are TRBV10-1 and TRBJ2-5; possible D gene TRBD1, 6 bases. CDR3 size: 14 residues. CDR1 WNHNN and CDR2 SYGVQD come from the germline V gene (reference sequence). Trimming pared 8 bases from V and 3 bases from J, leaving 16 bases between.

V is TRBV9 and J is TRBJ1-1; D not resolved. CDR1 is SGDLS and CDR2 is YYNGEE in the germline V gene. V was shortened by 2 bases and J by 0 bases, with 8 bases between the two germline ends. This CDR3 is 14 amino acids long. CDR3 nucleotides: TGTGCCAGCAGCGTTGAGGCAATGAACACTGAAGCTTTCTTT. Translation gives CASSVEAMNTEAFF.

The chain carries TRBV6-5 and TRBJ1-4; 7 nucleotides align to TRBD1. The CDR3 is 15 residues long. Germline CDR1 reads MNHEY; CDR2 reads SVGAGI. J lost 5 bases, V lost 6 bases, and 9 bases had no gene match. CDR3 sequence: CASRPGGTANEKLFF. DNA for the CDR3: TGTGCCAGCAGACCAGGGGGGACCGCAAATGAAAAACTGTTTTTT.